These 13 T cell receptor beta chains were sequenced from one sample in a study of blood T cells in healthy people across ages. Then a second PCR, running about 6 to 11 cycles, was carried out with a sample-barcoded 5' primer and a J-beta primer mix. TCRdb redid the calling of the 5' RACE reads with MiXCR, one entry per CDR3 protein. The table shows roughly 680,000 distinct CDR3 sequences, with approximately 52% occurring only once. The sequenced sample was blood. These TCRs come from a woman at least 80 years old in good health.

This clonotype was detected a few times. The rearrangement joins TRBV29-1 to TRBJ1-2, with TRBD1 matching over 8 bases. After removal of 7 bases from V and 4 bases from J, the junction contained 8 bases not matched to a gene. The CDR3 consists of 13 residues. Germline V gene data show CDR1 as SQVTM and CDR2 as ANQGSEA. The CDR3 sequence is CSAADREGYGYTF. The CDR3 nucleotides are TGCAGCGCTGCGGACAGGGAGGGCTATGGCTACACCTTC.

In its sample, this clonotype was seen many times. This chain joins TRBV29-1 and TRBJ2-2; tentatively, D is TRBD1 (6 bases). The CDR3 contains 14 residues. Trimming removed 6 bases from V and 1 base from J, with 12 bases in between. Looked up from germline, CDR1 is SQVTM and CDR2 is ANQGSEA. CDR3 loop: CSVDRGLNTGELFF. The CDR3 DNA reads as TGCAGCGTCGATAGGGGGTTGAACACCGGGGAGCTGTTTTTT.

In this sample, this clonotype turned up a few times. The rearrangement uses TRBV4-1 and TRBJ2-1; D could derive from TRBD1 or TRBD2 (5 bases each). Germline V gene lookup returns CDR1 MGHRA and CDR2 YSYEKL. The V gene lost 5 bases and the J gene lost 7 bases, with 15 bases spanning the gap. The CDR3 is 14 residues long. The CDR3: CASSNPVGVNEQFF. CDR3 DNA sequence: TGCGCCAGCAGCAACCCGGTGGGGGTGAATGAGCAGTTCTTC.

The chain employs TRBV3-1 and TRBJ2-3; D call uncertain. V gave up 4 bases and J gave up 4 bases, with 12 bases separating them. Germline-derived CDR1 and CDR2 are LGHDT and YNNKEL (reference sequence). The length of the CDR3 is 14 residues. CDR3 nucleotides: TGTGCCAGCAGCCGAGACACTGATGCAGATACGCAGTATTTT. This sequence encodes CASSRDTDADTQYF.

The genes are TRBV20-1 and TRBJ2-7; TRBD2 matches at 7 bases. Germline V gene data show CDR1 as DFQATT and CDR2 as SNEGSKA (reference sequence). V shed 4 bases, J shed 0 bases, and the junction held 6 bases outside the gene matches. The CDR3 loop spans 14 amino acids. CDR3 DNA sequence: TGCAGTGCTATTGAGCCTAGCGGCTCCTACGAGCAGTACTTC. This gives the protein CSAIEPSGSYEQYF.

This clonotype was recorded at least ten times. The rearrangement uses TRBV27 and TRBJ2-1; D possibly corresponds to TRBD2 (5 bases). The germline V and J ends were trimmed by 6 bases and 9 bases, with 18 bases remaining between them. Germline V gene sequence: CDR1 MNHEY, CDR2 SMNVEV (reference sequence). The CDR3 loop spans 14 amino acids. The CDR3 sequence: CASSHGLDPREQFF. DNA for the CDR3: TGTGCCAGCAGCCACGGACTGGACCCTCGTGAGCAGTTCTTC.

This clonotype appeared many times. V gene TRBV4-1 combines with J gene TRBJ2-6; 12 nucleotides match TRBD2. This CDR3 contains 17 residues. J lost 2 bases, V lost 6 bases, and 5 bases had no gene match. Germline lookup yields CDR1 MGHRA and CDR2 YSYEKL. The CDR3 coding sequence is TGCGCCAGCAGTCGACTAGCGGGAGAAGCTGGGGCCAACGTCCTGACTTTC. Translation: CASSRLAGEAGANVLTF.

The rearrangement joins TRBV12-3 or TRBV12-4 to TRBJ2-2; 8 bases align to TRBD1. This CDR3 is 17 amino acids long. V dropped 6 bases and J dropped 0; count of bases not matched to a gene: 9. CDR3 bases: TGTGCCAGCAGCTCCCGCGGGGACAGGCCGAACACCGGGGAGCTGTTTTTT. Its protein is CASSSRGDRPNTGELFF.

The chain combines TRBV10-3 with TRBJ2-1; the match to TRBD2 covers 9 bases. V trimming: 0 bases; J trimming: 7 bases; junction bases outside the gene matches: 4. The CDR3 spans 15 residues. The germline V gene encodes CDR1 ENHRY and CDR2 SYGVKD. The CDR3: CAISESISGGNEQFF. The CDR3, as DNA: TGTGCCATCAGTGAGTCGATTAGCGGGGGAAATGAGCAGTTCTTC.

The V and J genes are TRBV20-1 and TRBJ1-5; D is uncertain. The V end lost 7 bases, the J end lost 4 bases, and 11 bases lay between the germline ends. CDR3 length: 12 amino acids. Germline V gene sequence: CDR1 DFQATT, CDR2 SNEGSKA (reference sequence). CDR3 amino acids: CSVEGPNQPQHF. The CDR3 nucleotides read TGCAGTGTCGAGGGCCCGAATCAGCCCCAGCATTTT.

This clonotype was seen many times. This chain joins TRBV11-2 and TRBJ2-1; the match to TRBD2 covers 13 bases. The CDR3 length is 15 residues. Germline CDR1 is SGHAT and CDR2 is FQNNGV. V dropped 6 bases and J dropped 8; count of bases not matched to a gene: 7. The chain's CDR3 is CASSSGTSGKDEQFF. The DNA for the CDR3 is TGTGCCAGCAGTTCCGGGACTAGCGGGAAAGATGAGCAGTTCTTC.

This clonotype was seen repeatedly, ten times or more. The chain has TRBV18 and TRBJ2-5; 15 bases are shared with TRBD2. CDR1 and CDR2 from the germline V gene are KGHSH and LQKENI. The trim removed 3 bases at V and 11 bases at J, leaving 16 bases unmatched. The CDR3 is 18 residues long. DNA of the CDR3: TGTGCCAGCTCACCGCAGGGACTAGCGGGAGGCACGATAAGGGAGCAGTACTTC. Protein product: CASSPQGLAGGTIREQYF.

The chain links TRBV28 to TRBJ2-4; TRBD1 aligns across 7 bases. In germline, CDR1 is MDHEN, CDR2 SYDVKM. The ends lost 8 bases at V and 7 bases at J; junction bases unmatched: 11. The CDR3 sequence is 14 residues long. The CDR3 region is CASHGPGQMNIQYF. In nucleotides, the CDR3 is TGTGCCAGCCACGGTCCGGGACAGATGAACATTCAGTACTTC.